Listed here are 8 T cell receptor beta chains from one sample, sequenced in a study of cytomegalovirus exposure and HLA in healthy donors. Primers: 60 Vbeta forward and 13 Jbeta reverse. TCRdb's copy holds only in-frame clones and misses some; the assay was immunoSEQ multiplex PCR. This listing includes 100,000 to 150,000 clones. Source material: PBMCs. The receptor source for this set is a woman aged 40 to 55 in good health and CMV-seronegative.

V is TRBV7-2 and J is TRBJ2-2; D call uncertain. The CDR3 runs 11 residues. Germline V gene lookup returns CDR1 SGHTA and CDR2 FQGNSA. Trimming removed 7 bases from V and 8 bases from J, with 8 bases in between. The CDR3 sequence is CASINRGELFF. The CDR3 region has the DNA TGTGCCAGCATCAATAGAGGGGAGCTGTTTTTT.

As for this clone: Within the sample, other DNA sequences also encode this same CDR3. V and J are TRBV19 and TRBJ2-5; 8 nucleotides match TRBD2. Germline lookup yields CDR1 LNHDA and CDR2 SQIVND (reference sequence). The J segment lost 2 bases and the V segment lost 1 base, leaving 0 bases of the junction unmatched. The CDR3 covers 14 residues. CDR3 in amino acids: CASSIAGGQETQYF. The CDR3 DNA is TGTGCCAGTAGTATAGCGGGGGGGCAAGAGACCCAGTACTTC.

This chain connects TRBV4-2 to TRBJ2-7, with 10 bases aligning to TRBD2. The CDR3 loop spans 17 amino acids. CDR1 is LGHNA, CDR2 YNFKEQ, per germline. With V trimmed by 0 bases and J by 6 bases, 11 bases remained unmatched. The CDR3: CASSQEFRGSGGGEQYF. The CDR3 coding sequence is TGTGCCAGCAGCCAAGAGTTCAGGGGCAGCGGGGGGGGCGAGCAGTACTTC.

The CDR3, as DNA: TGTGCCAGCAGCTTGGGACAGGGCTATAGCAATCAGCCCCAGCATTTT. Protein product: CASSLGQGYSNQPQHF. The rearrangement uses TRBV5-5 and TRBJ1-5; 7 bases are shared with TRBD1. V shed 0 bases, J shed 0 bases, and the junction held 3 bases outside the gene matches. CDR1 and CDR2 (germline): SGHKS, YYEKEE (reference sequence). The CDR3 totals 16 residues.

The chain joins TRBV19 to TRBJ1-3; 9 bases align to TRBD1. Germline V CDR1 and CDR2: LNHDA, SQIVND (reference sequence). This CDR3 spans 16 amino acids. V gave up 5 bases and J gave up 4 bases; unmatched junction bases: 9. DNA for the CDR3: TGTGCCAGTAGTCTCCTTACAGGGGGCGCCGGAAACACCATATATTTT. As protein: CASSLLTGGAGNTIYF.

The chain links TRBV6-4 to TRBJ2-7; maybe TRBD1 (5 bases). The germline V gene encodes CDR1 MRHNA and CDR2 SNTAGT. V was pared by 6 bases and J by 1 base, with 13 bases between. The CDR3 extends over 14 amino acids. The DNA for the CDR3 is TGTGCCAGCAGAGACCAGGCAGGGTCCTACGAGCAGTACTTC. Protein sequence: CASRDQAGSYEQYF.

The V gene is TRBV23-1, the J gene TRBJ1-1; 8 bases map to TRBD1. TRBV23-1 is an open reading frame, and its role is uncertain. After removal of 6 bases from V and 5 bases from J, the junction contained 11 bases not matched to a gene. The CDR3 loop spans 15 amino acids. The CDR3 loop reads CASSLGCRGPTEAFF. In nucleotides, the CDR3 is TGCGCCAGCAGCCTAGGTTGCAGGGGGCCAACTGAAGCTTTCTTT.

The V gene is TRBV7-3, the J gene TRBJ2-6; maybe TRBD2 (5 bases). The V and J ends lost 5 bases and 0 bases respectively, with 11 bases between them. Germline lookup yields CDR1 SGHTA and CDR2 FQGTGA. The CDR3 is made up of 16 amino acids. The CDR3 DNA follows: TGTGCCAGCAGCCCTAACGGAGGCTCTGGGGCCAACGTCCTGACTTTC. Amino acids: CASSPNGGSGANVLTF.